This record concerns one T cell receptor (beta chain) sequence. This sample was taken from a study of blood T cell repertoires in COVID-19. Looking at the study overall: Sample material is recorded as cDNA or gDNA derived from T cells, B-cell-depleted T cells, or PBMCs.

Profiled with immunoSEQ multiplex PCR; TCRdb holds only in-frame clones, not every one. Here the sample spans roughly 320,000 clones, almost 85% being singletons. What was sequenced was peripheral blood. This sequence originates from a human donor in a cohort sampled during active COVID-19.

CDR3 sequence (DNA): TGTGCCAGCAGTTTAACTAGCGGGGGGTTGCGTACGCAGTATTTT. Translation: CASSLTSGGLRTQYF. The J gene is TRBJ2-3, the V gene TRBV27; TRBD2 aligns across 12 bases. The germline CDR1 and CDR2 sequences are MNHEY and SMNVEV (reference sequence). The CDR3 loop spans 15 amino acids. With 2 bases clipped from V and 8 bases from J, the junction kept 5 bases outside the gene matches.